This TCR beta chain was observed in a study of blood T cell repertoires in COVID-19. Per the authors' pipeline: Counts of nucleated cells, estimated from reference gene primer amplification, were obtained. Assay: immunoSEQ multiplex PCR; the TCRdb copy retains only in-frame clones and omits some. V and J calls and clone size follow that table, whereas D and trimming were derived from the DNA. This sample has some 290,000 clones, with about nine tenths found just once. V gave up 6 bases and J gave up 5 bases, with 7 bases separating them. The CDR3 runs to 12 residues. The chain links TRBV23-1 to TRBJ2-2; perhaps TRBD2 as D (5 bases). TRBV23-1 is treated as an ORF (open reading frame) with a function not yet certain. The clonotype comes from a woman younger than 45 with COVID-19, enrolled during active disease. Sequencing was done on a sample of peripheral blood. This CDR3 reads CASSRRTGELFF. Here the CDR3 DNA reads TGCGCCAGCAGCCGGAGGACCGGGGAGCTGTTTTTT.